Listed here is a single TCR beta chain. Its specific antigen is unknown. No base-level quality is on record; no much larger clone is a single base apart. This sample was taken from a study of T cells after yellow fever vaccination (dated by TCRdb to between 2018 and 2021). With respect to the entire study: The SMART-Seq v4 Ultra Low Input RNA kit was used to prepare libraries from fractions with low cell numbers. Bulk TCR alpha and beta repertoires were sequenced longitudinally to track T-cell clones before and after primary and booster YFV17D yellow fever vaccination. The cohort comprised two healthy male donors, one aged 18 to 30 and one aged 30 to 40 years. Bulk PBMC replicates and cell subsets were isolated from blood drawn at multiple timepoints before and after both primary and secondary immunization.

The label giving this sample's treatment or condition can be read as: live attenuated yellow fever vaccine strain. At each blood-draw timepoint, two biological replicates of bulk PBMCs were obtained. A standard Ficoll-Paque protocol was used to isolate PBMCs from peripheral blood. TriZol was used to extract RNA from bulk PBMCs, from CD4 and CD8 fractions, and from dextramer-positive and dextramer-negative fractions. Synthesis of TCR cDNA relied on 5'RACE template switching, a step that introduced a universal primer site along with unique molecular identifiers. cDNA synthesis was primed from both the TCR alpha and TCR beta constant segments. Library amplification involved two PCR steps, and the second step added sample barcodes and sequencing adapters. Sequencing of libraries was performed on Illumina HiSeq 2500 (2x100 bp) or NovaSeq (2x150 bp). In the source study's methods: Reads were demultiplexed and collapsed into UMI consensus sequences with MIGEC, and V(D)J alignment was performed with MiXCR. Using edgeR on replicate PBMC samples, clonotypes were called vaccine-responding if FDR was below 0.01 and the log2 fold change was above 5 up to day 15. Bulk clonotypes were assigned CD4 or CD8 identity according to which sequenced CD4 or CD8 repertoire held them at higher abundance. TCRdb cleaned the public reads at Q25 with fastp, built clones with MiXCR and kept in-frame beta chains. Rows matching on CDR3 protein sequence are summarized as one entry with the most common DNA and genes. The V and J calls and clone size are TCRdb's, not the authors'. This sample holds some 500,000 distinct CDR3 sequences; approximately 13% were observed only once. Over 11% of the sample is held by the ten biggest clonotypes.

What the work shows at the level of the full study, not this receptor alone: Computational filtering was required because FACS-sorted repertoires could contain abundant contaminating clonotypes from the bulk population. The study included only a couple of donors, which limits how far the findings can be generalized. A small fraction of clonotypes appeared in both the CD4 and CD8 compartments, likely as a result of convergent recombination. After the booster, most clones that had expanded after primary vaccination were detected again (about 95% of CD4 and 70% to 90% of CD8), suggesting broad maintenance of memory. The secondary T-cell response was found to be weaker but faster than the primary response, with a peak reached on day 5 rather than on day 15.

CDR1 and CDR2 are read off the germline V gene as SQVTM and ANQGSEA. Germline trimming: 5 bases from V, 2 bases from J; junction bases outside gene matches: 3. Spanning cysteine to phenylalanine, the CDR3 consists of 14 amino acids. The retained sequence is limited to the CDR3, 42 bases, with the frame set at the first base. This receptor was obtained from a young man who received the YFV17D yellow fever vaccine. The source material was PBMCs, sampled on the day of the yellow fever booster vaccination. The chain was built from TRBV29-1 and TRBJ2-3, with 11 bases in between that match TRBD2. The sequence in DNA is TGCAGCGTTTCTAGCGGGAGGTCCACAGATACGCAGTATTTT. Its amino acids are CSVSSGRSTDTQYF.